One sample yielded the 7 T cell receptor beta chains listed below, sequenced in a study of shared clonotypes between healthy human individuals. The assay was immunoSEQ multiplex PCR, and TCRdb's table has in-frame clones only and misses some. The table has fewer than 200,000 clones, over 50% seen once. Sequencing input: memory CD4+ T cells sorted from blood. As to subset: CD45RA-negative fraction. These receptor sequences come from a man aged 25 to 40 in good health.

The chain recombines TRBV6-1 with TRBJ1-2; D gene unclear. Germline CDR1 MNHNS, CDR2 SASEGT. The V and J ends lost 0 bases and 1 base respectively, with 9 bases between them. This CDR3 has 15 residues. CDR3 protein: CASSEAASVNYGYTF. CDR3 in DNA: TGTGCCAGCAGTGAAGCAGCCAGCGTTAACTATGGCTACACCTTC.

The chain uses TRBV28 and TRBJ2-7; TRBD2 matches at 9 bases. Germline V gives CDR1 MDHEN, CDR2 SYDVKM. Germline trimming cut 5 bases from V and 4 bases from J; bases unmatched to any gene: 0. The CDR3 runs 12 residues. The CDR3 coding sequence is TGTGCCAGCAGTACTAGCGGGTACGAGCAGTACTTC. The encoded protein is CASSTSGYEQYF.

V is TRBV6-1 and J is TRBJ1-5; a possible D gene is TRBD1 (6 bases). Germline-derived CDR1 and CDR2 are MNHNS and SASEGT. V was trimmed by 6 bases and J by 7 bases, leaving 19 bases between them. The CDR3 is made up of 15 amino acids. The CDR3 DNA is TGTGCCAGCAGGAGCCTTGGACCGGGGGGCCAGCCCCAGCATTTT. It encodes CASRSLGPGGQPQHF.

The V gene is TRBV18, the J gene TRBJ2-2, with D uncertain. Germline-derived CDR1 and CDR2 are KGHSH and LQKENI. Trimming removed 4 bases at V and 0 bases at J, with 3 bases between. The CDR3 is 13 residues long. DNA of the CDR3: TGTGCCAGCTCACAAGCGAACACCGGGGAGCTGTTTTTT. It is translated as CASSQANTGELFF.

This clone was seen more than once but under ten times. This rearrangement joins TRBV28 to TRBJ2-6; a weak D match, TRBD1 (6 bases). The CDR3 consists of 15 residues. Germline values: CDR1 MDHEN, CDR2 SYDVKM. V was shortened by 6 bases and J by 4 bases, with 13 bases between the two germline ends. The CDR3 sequence is CASSPHRAGANVLTF. The CDR3 DNA sequence: TGTGCCAGCAGCCCACACAGGGCCGGGGCCAACGTCCTGACTTTC.

The chain carries TRBV28 and TRBJ1-4, with a weak D call TRBD1 (5 bases). This CDR3 contains 14 residues. From germline, CDR1 is MDHEN and CDR2 SYDVKM. Trimming left V 3 bases short and J 7 bases short, with 12 bases between. The CDR3 DNA follows: TGTGCCAGCAGTTTTAGGGGAATCAGTGAAAAACTGTTTTTT. Encoded protein: CASSFRGISEKLFF.

The rearrangement uses TRBV5-1 and TRBJ2-5; D not certain. CDR3 size: 14 residues. Germline lookup yields CDR1 SGHRS and CDR2 YFSETQ. V lost 2 bases and J lost 2, with 10 bases in between. CDR3 bases: TGCGCCAGCAGCTTTTCAGAATCACAAGAGACCCAGTACTTC. As protein: CASSFSESQETQYF.